This TCR beta chain was obtained from a study of cytomegalovirus exposure and HLA in healthy donors. This clone was seen more than once but under ten times. Antigen: not known. This PCR relied on a set of 60 Vbeta primers and 13 Jbeta primers. Clones were sequenced by immunoSEQ multiplex PCR, and TCRdb holds only the in-frame ones, with some missing. Of about 130,000 clones listed, around 8.5% are singletons. The junction had 5 bases not matched to a gene; V was cut back by 5 bases and J by 4 bases. CDR1 and CDR2 (germline): MNHEY, SMNVEV (reference sequence). This CDR3 spans 13 amino acids. Study-wide results and limits: Follow-up analysis later connected one missense variant in DCLRE1C with trimming of TCR beta V- and J-genes. Researchers catalogued 164 TCR beta chains as cytomegalovirus-associated.

This receptor was taken from a man aged 40-49 years in good health and CMV-seronegative. This chain connects TRBV27 to TRBJ2-7; 7 bases match TRBD2. The sample taken for sequencing was PBMCs. As DNA, the CDR3 is TGTGCCAGCAGTCAATGGGGGGGGTACGAGCAGTACTTC. It codes for CASSQWGGYEQYF.